The 5 T cell receptor beta chains listed next were all sequenced from one sample in a study of PD-1 blockade in classical Hodgkin lymphoma. TCRdb's copy holds only in-frame clones and misses some; the assay was immunoSEQ multiplex PCR. This sample has 120,000 to 150,000 clones, with approximately 72% found just once. Relapse was seen in all patients after autologous stem cell transplantation, and brentuximab vedotin exposure was variable. The material was peripheral blood mononuclear cells (PBMCs), obtained before the second cycle of nivolumab. These receptors were taken from a human donor with classical Hodgkin lymphoma.

Only one count was recorded for this clone. The rearrangement links TRBV10-3 to TRBJ2-3, with 10 bases matching TRBD1. J gave up 3 bases and V 2 bases, and 2 bases lay outside the gene matches. Germline-derived CDR1 and CDR2 are ENHRY and SYGVKD. The CDR3 runs to 15 residues. CDR3 sequence reads: CAISELGQGTDTQYF. The CDR3 DNA follows: TGTGCCATCAGTGAGCTGGGACAGGGGACAGATACGCAGTATTTT.

This chain joins TRBV6-5 and TRBJ2-2; D is perhaps TRBD2 (5 bases). Trimming cost V 4 bases and J 5 bases, with 8 bases left between them. The germline CDR1 and CDR2 sequences are MNHEY and SVGAGI. This CDR3 is built from 13 residues. CDR3 DNA: TGTGCCAGCAGTTGGACTGTTACCGGGGAGCTGTTTTTT. Translating gives CASSWTVTGELFF.

This chain links TRBV11-2 with TRBJ1-3; no reliable D call. V was cut by 1 base and J by 6 bases, with 4 bases left in between. The germline V gene has CDR1 SGHAT and CDR2 FQNNGV. The length of the CDR3 is 12 residues. Here the CDR3 DNA reads TGTGCCAGCAGCTTAGGCCCAAACACCATATATTTT. Protein sequence: CASSLGPNTIYF.

The chain carries TRBV25-1 and TRBJ1-1; tentative D call: TRBD1 (5 bases). Trimming took 4 bases from V and 10 from J, leaving 19 bases between them. From germline, CDR1 is MGHDK and CDR2 SYGVNS. The CDR3 sequence is 14 residues long. CDR3 in DNA: TGTGCCAGCAGTGCCCCCGGGGCATACGGTGGAGCTTTCTTT. Translation: CASSAPGAYGGAFF.

The gene calls are TRBV5-1 and TRBJ2-1, with D perhaps TRBD1 (7 bases). The CDR3 runs 15 residues. The germline V gene has CDR1 SGHRS and CDR2 YFSETQ. V gave up 4 bases and J gave up 2 bases, with 13 bases separating them. CDR3 in DNA: TGCGCCAGCAGCCAGGAGGGGACAGCCTACAATGAGCAGTTCTTC. It yields the protein CASSQEGTAYNEQFF.